This T cell receptor beta chain stems from a study of CD4 and CD8 cells across lung adenocarcinoma regions. This clonotype was detected once. Each CDR3 protein is one row after TCRdb ran MiXCR on the PCR reads. The table shows about 12,000 distinct CDR3 sequences, with around 61% occurring only once. The patients had localized lung adenocarcinoma, a non-small cell subtype. J gave up 4 bases and V 2 bases, and 8 bases lay outside the gene matches. This CDR3 comprises 17 residues. Germline V CDR1 and CDR2: MNHEY, SVGAGI. The source of this sequence is a female donor with lung adenocarcinoma. The CD4 and CD8 labels of this study may be unreliable. What was sequenced was CD8+ T cells from the margin of a lung tumor. The chain joins TRBV6-5 to TRBJ2-6; 7 bases match TRBD1. The CDR3 protein is CASSYDRASQGANVLTF. The DNA of the CDR3 is TGTGCCAGCAGTTACGACAGGGCCTCTCAAGGGGCCAACGTCCTGACTTTC.